A selection of T cell receptor beta chains follows, all from one sample in a study of blood T cells in healthy people across ages. TCRdb ran MiXCR on the 5' RACE reads and lists one entry per CDR3 protein. The table has about 1.8 million distinct CDR3 sequences, less than 50% seen once. Sequencing was carried out using blood. The receptors derive from a woman between 35 and 50 years old in good health. Both conserved end residues are part of each CDR3. Fields, in order: V gene, clone size, D gene, J gene, CDR3 DNA, CDR3 protein. A D gene is named only where the DNA matches it firmly. Clone size is not always given. Where it is, it says once, few, many or a class for expanded clones.

V: TRBV7-6; size: -; D: TRBD1; J: TRBJ1-2; DNA: TGTGCCAGCAGCACCGGACAGGGAATTGGTTATGGCTACACCTTC; CDR3: CASSTGQGIGYGYTF
V: TRBV7-9; size: -; D: TRBD1; J: TRBJ1-5; DNA: TGTGCCAGCAGCTTAGGTTGGACAGGGGGGAAGGAAGGCAATCAGCCCCAGCATTTT; CDR3: CASSLGWTGGKEGNQPQHF
V: TRBV28; size: few; D: -; J: TRBJ1-1; DNA: TGTGCCAGCAGTTTGGATGGCGGGATGAACACTGAAGCTTTCTTT; CDR3: CASSLDGGMNTEAFF
V: TRBV5-1; size: once; D: TRBD1; J: TRBJ1-1; DNA: TGCGCCAGCAGCCCGGCGACAGGGGCCACTGAAGCTTTCTTT; CDR3: CASSPATGATEAFF
V: TRBV9; size: once; D: TRBD2; J: TRBJ2-3; DNA: TGTGCCAGCAGCGGTAGACTAGCGGGGAGTCAGTTAGATACGCAGTATTTT; CDR3: CASSGRLAGSQLDTQYF
V: TRBV6-6; size: -; D: TRBD2; J: TRBJ2-7; DNA: TGTGCCAGCAGTACGGGACTCAGGGAGGGTTACGAGCAGTACTTC; CDR3: CASSTGLREGYEQYF
V: TRBV6-5; size: -; D: -; J: TRBJ1-5; DNA: TGTGCCAGCAGTTACGTTCAAGGGAACCGATACAGCAATCAGCCCCAGCATTTT; CDR3: CASSYVQGNRYSNQPQHF
V: TRBV4-3; size: -; D: TRBD2; J: TRBJ2-1; DNA: TGCGCCAGCAGCAAAGCGGGGGGACTATACAATGAGCAGTTCTTC; CDR3: CASSKAGGLYNEQFF
V: TRBV12-3/TRBV12-4; size: -; D: -; J: TRBJ2-5; DNA: TGTGCCAGCAGCTGGGACCCCCGGACAGAAACACAAGAGACCCAGTACTTC; CDR3: CASSWDPRTETQETQYF
V: TRBV12-3/TRBV12-4; size: -; D: -; J: TRBJ1-5; DNA: TGTGCCAGCAGCAATGACATGAATAGCAATCAGCCCCAGCATTTT; CDR3: CASSNDMNSNQPQHF
V: TRBV4-1; size: -; D: TRBD2; J: TRBJ2-3; DNA: TGCGCCAGCAGCCAAGAGAAGCGGGGGGAAGATACGCAGTATTTT; CDR3: CASSQEKRGEDTQYF
V: TRBV18; size: few; D: -; J: TRBJ2-4; DNA: TGTGCCAGCTCACCTCTACACATGGGGGCCAAAAACATTCAGTACTTC; CDR3: CASSPLHMGAKNIQYF
V: TRBV2; size: -; D: -; J: TRBJ2-1; DNA: TGTGCCAGCAGTGGGAAGGGACTCCAAGGGAATGAGCAGTTCTTC; CDR3: CASSGKGLQGNEQFF
V: TRBV20-1; size: -; D: -; J: TRBJ1-1; DNA: TGCATGAAGGGCCCAATGAACACTGAAGCTTTCTTT; CDR3: CMKGPMNTEAFF
V: TRBV27; size: -; D: -; J: TRBJ2-4; DNA: TGTGCCAGCAGATGGAAAAACATTCAGTACTTC; CDR3: CASRWKNIQYF
V: TRBV5-5; size: -; D: TRBD1; J: TRBJ2-7; DNA: TGTGCCAGCAGCTCCACCTCGGACAGGGTTTTCGACGAGCAGTACTTC; CDR3: CASSSTSDRVFDEQYF
V: TRBV12-3/TRBV12-4; size: -; D: -; J: TRBJ1-1; DNA: TGTGCCAGCGGGGGCCGGCTCGGGGCTGAAGCTTTCTTT; CDR3: CASGGRLGAEAFF
V: TRBV6-1; size: -; D: TRBD1; J: TRBJ1-1; DNA: TGTGCCGCAGGGGGGGTCATGAACACTGAAGCTTTCTTT; CDR3: CAAGGVMNTEAFF
V: TRBV27; size: -; D: TRBD2; J: TRBJ2-1; DNA: TGTGCCAGCAGCAATTCCGAACTAGCGGGGGATTACAATGAGCAGTTCTTC; CDR3: CASSNSELAGDYNEQFF
V: TRBV7-2; size: many; D: -; J: TRBJ2-6; DNA: TGTGCCAGCAGCTTAACGGGGGCCTTCTCTGGGGCCAACGTCCTGACTTTC; CDR3: CASSLTGAFSGANVLTF
V: TRBV7-9; size: -; D: -; J: TRBJ2-3; DNA: TGTGCCAGCACCCCCCCAGGAGTCAACACAGATACGCAGTATTTT; CDR3: CASTPPGVNTDTQYF
V: TRBV13; size: few; D: -; J: TRBJ2-2; DNA: TGTGCCAGCAGTTTGGAGAACACCGGGGAGCTGTTTTTT; CDR3: CASSLENTGELFF
V: TRBV10-3; size: few; D: -; J: TRBJ2-1; DNA: TGTGCCATCAGTCCACTAGAGGCGAATGAGCAGTTCTTC; CDR3: CAISPLEANEQFF
V: TRBV2; size: -; D: -; J: TRBJ2-6; DNA: TGTGCCAGCAGCAGAAGACAGATGAGCTCTGGGGCCAACGTCCTGACTTTC; CDR3: CASSRRQMSSGANVLTF
V: TRBV7-2; size: few; D: -; J: TRBJ2-7; DNA: TGTGCCAGCAGCGGGACAAGGGCGAGATACGAGCAGTACTTC; CDR3: CASSGTRARYEQYF
V: TRBV27; size: -; D: -; J: TRBJ1-1; DNA: TGTGCCAGCAGCCTAGGGGGGCCATCGGGAGCTTTCTTT; CDR3: CASSLGGPSGAFF
V: TRBV6-1; size: -; D: -; J: TRBJ2-7; DNA: TGTGCCAGCAGTGAAGGGGCCCGCGAGCAGTACTTC; CDR3: CASSEGAREQYF
V: TRBV6-5; size: few; D: TRBD2; J: TRBJ2-7; DNA: TGTGCCAGCAGTTACTCGAGGGTTACTAGCGGGGGGAATGAGCAGTACTTC; CDR3: CASSYSRVTSGGNEQYF
V: TRBV20-1; size: -; D: -; J: TRBJ2-3; DNA: TGCAGTGCTAGACAAAGGGCAGATACGCAGTATTTT; CDR3: CSARQRADTQYF
V: TRBV5-1; size: few; D: TRBD2; J: TRBJ2-7; DNA: TGCGCCAGCAGCCCAGATAGCGGGGGGGCCTACGAGCAGTACTTC; CDR3: CASSPDSGGAYEQYF
V: TRBV20-1; size: -; D: -; J: TRBJ2-3; DNA: TGCAGTGCTACCCGGTCTAGCACAGATACGCAGTATTTT; CDR3: CSATRSSTDTQYF
V: TRBV12-3/TRBV12-4; size: -; D: -; J: TRBJ2-7; DNA: TGTGCCAGCAGTTTTAGGCAGATCCCCCGCGAGCAGTACTTC; CDR3: CASSFRQIPREQYF
V: TRBV6-5; size: -; D: -; J: TRBJ2-3; DNA: TGTGCCAGCAGGGACGGACGGAGTACGCAGTATTTT; CDR3: CASRDGRSTQYF